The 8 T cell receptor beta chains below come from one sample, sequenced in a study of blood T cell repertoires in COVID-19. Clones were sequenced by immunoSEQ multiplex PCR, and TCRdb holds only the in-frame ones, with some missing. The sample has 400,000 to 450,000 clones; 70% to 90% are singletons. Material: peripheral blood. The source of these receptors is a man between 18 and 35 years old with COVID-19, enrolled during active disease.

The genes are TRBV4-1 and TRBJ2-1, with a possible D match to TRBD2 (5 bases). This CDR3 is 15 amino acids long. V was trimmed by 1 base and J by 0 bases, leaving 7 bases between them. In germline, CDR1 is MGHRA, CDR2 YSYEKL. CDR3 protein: CASSQAGISYNEQFF. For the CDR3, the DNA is TGCGCCAGCAGCCAAGCGGGGATCTCCTACAATGAGCAGTTCTTC.

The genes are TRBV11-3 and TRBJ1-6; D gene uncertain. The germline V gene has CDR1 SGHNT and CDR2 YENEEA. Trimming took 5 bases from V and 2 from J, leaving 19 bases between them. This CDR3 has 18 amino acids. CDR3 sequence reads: CASSLTGAWETYNSPLHF. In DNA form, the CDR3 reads TGTGCCAGCAGCCTAACGGGAGCTTGGGAGACCTATAATTCACCCCTCCACTTT.

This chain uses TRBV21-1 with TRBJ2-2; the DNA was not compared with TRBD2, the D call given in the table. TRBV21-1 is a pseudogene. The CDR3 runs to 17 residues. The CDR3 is CASSKLAANEDTGELFF. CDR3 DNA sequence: TGTGCCAGCAGCAAGTTGGCGGCCAACGAGGACACCGGGGAGCTGTTTTTT.

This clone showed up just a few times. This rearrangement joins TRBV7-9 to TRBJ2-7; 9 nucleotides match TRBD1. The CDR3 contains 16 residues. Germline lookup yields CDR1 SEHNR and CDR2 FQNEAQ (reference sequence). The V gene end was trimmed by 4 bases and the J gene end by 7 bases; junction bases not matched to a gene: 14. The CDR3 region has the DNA TGTGCCAGCAGCTCGTTGGGACAGGGTGACCTCGGGGAGCAGTACTTC. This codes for CASSSLGQGDLGEQYF.

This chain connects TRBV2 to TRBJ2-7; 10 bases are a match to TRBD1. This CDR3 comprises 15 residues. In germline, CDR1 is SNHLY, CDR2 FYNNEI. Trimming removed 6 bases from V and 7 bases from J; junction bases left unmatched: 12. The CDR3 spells CASSLGGQGDREQYF. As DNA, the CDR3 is TGTGCCAGCAGCCTGGGAGGACAGGGGGATCGGGAGCAGTACTTC.

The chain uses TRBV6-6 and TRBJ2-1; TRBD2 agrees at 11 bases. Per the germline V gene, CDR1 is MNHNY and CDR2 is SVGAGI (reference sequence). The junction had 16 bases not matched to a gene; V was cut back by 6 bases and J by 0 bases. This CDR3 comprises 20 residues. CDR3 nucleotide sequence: TGTGCCAGCAGCAAGATGGGATTTGGACTAGCGGGCCGCTCCTACAATGAGCAGTTCTTC. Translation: CASSKMGFGLAGRSYNEQFF.

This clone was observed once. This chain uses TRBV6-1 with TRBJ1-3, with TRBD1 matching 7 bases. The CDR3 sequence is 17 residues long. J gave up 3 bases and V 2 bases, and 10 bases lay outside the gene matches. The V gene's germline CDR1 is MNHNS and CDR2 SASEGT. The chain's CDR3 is CASSEPRMTGSGNTIYF. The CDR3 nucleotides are TGTGCCAGCAGTGAACCCCGAATGACAGGGAGTGGAAACACCATATATTTT.

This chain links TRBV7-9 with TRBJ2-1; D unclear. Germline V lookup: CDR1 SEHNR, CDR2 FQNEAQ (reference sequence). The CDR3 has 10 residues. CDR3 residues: CTFVGGEQFF. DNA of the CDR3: TGTACTTTTGTTGGCGGTGAGCAGTTCTTC.